A selection of T cell receptor beta chains follows, all from one sample in a study of vaccination and CD4 T cells after COVID-19. These receptors lack a known antigen. TCRdb ran MiXCR on the PCR reads and lists one entry per CDR3 protein. The sample has more than 15,000 distinct CDR3 sequences, around 50% seen once; the top ten hold around 20%. The sample consisted of CD4+ T cells from blood, cultured in vitro, taken about 7 months after SARS-CoV-2 vaccination. Receptors originate from a human donor who had recovered from COVID-19. Each CDR3 is given with its conserved first and last residue. The order of the fields is V gene, D gene, clone size, J gene, CDR3 DNA, CDR3 protein. The D gene is left open where the match is weak. Clone size, where shown, is once, few, many, or a class for clones that have expanded.

TRBV4-2,TRBD1,medium-sized,TRBJ2-5,TGTGCCAGCAGCCAGGGGACAGCGAAAGAGACCCAGTACTTC,CASSQGTAKETQYF
TRBV20-1,.,.,TRBJ2-3,TGCAGTGCTACGTCCAGATTAACTAGCACAGATACGCAGTATTTT,CSATSRLTSTDTQYF
TRBV6-5,TRBD1,.,TRBJ1-2,TGTGCCAGCAGTTGGCCGGACAGGGCAGTGGATGGCTACACCTTC,CASSWPDRAVDGYTF
TRBV5-4,TRBD1,.,TRBJ2-7,TGTGCCAGCAGCTTGGACGGACAGGGCTACGAGCAGTACTTC,CASSLDGQGYEQYF
TRBV7-3,TRBD1,.,TRBJ2-7,TGTGCCAGCAGCCCAGGACAGGGCTGGAGCGAGCAGTACTTC,CASSPGQGWSEQYF
TRBV6-1,.,.,TRBJ2-3,TGTGCCAGCACTCCAAACCTCCCCTATAGCACAGATACGCAGTATTTT,CASTPNLPYSTDTQYF
TRBV4-2,.,.,TRBJ2-4,TGTGCCAGCAGCCAAGATCACGCGGGGCTCGAAAACATTCAGTACTTC,CASSQDHAGLENIQYF
TRBV2,TRBD1,few,TRBJ1-2,TGTGCCAGCAGAGACGACAGGGGACATGGCTACACCTTC,CASRDDRGHGYTF
TRBV10-3,.,.,TRBJ1-1,TGTGCCATCAGTGAGTCGCAGAACACTGAAGCTTTCTTT,CAISESQNTEAFF
TRBV12-3/TRBV12-4,.,once,TRBJ1-5,TGTGCCAGCAGTGACGCTAATCAGCCCCAGCATTTT,CASSDANQPQHF
TRBV27,TRBD1,.,TRBJ2-7,TGTGCCAGCAGTTTAGTTTTCGGACAGGGGGCATACGAGCAGTACTTC,CASSLVFGQGAYEQYF
TRBV7-9,.,few,TRBJ1-3,TGTGCCAGCAGCTTCCAGGGACGCTCTGGAAACACCATATATTTT,CASSFQGRSGNTIYF
TRBV20-1,.,.,TRBJ1-2,TGCAGTGCTAGAGAGGGGAGCAGAGATGGCTACACCTTC,CSAREGSRDGYTF
TRBV10-3,.,.,TRBJ2-3,TGTGCCATCAGTGAGTATGCGGGGGCCATGGATACGCAGTATTTT,CAISEYAGAMDTQYF
TRBV6-1,TRBD2,.,TRBJ2-1,TGTGCCAGCAGTGAAAGGGGGACTAGCGGGGATGAGCAGTTCTTC,CASSERGTSGDEQFF
TRBV7-9,.,.,TRBJ1-1,TGTGCCAGCAGCTTAGCGAGGGGAACTGAAGCTTTCTTT,CASSLARGTEAFF
TRBV7-2,.,few,TRBJ2-7,TGTGCCAGCAGCTTAGCTGTCTACTACGAGCAGTACTTC,CASSLAVYYEQYF
TRBV12-3/TRBV12-4,.,.,TRBJ2-5,TGTGCCAGCAGTTTAAGTGGGGACATACCTTCGGCCCAGTACTTC,CASSLSGDIPSAQYF
TRBV7-8,TRBD2,few,TRBJ2-3,TGTGCCAGCAGCACCAAGCGGGAGTTAGGTACGCAGTATTTT,CASSTKRELGTQYF